Presented here are 30 T cell receptor beta chains from one specimen sequenced in a study of cytomegalovirus exposure and HLA in healthy donors. The PCR had 60 Vbeta and 13 Jbeta primers. The method was immunoSEQ multiplex PCR; TCRdb's version includes in-frame clones alone and lacks a portion of them. The top ten clones hold approximately 1% of a sample with around 160,000 clones, around 78% of them seen once. Source material: PBMCs. The source of these receptors is a woman aged 40-49 years in good health and CMV-seronegative.

V is TRBV6-1 and J is TRBJ2-1; no clear D gene. CDR1 is MNHNS and CDR2 is SASEGT in the germline V gene. This CDR3 is built from 15 residues. The V end was cut by 2 bases, the J end by 7 bases, with 15 bases between. CDR3 DNA: TGTGCCAGCAGTGAACGGGTCCCCCCGAATAATGAGCAGTTCTTC. Encoded protein: CASSERVPPNNEQFF.

The chain joins TRBV30 to TRBJ1-3; unclear D gene. In germline, CDR1 is GTSNPN, CDR2 SVGIG (reference sequence). The germline V and J ends were trimmed by 0 bases and 4 bases, with 13 bases remaining between them. The CDR3 runs 15 residues. The CDR3 DNA follows: TGTGCCTGGAGTGTATTGGCCAGCAGGGGAAACACCATATATTTT. It translates to CAWSVLASRGNTIYF.

The chain combines TRBV13 with TRBJ2-3; 7 bases match TRBD2. Germline assignment: CDR1 PRHDT and CDR2 FYEKMQ (reference sequence). J was trimmed by 1 base and V by 3 bases; bases with no gene match: 4. The CDR3 consists of 15 residues. The CDR3 nucleotides are TGTGCCAGCAGCTTCCGGACTAGTGGCACAGATACGCAGTATTTT. This sequence encodes CASSFRTSGTDTQYF. Supplemented by reference TRBV13 and TRBJ2-3, the full variable domain reads AAGVIQSPRHLIKEKRETATLKCYPIPRHDTVYWYQQGPGQDPQFLISFYEKMQSDKGSIPDRFSAQQFSDYHSELNMSSLELGDSALYFCASSFRTSGTDTQYFGPGTRLTVL.

This sequence joins TRBV7-8 and TRBJ2-7; maybe TRBD2 (6 bases). This CDR3 region has 14 residues. Deletions cut 1 base from V and 3 bases from J, with 10 bases between. The germline V gene encodes CDR1 SGHVS and CDR2 FQNEAQ. The CDR3 loop reads CASSLGGLFYEQYF. The CDR3 nucleotides are TGTGCCAGCAGCTTAGGGGGACTTTTCTACGAGCAGTACTTC. The full variable domain, in which reference TRBV7-8 and TRBJ2-7 provide the parts outside the CDR3, is GAGVSQSPRYKVAKRGQDVALRCDPISGHVSLFWYQQALGQGPEFLTYFQNEAQLDKSGLPSDRFFAERPEGSVSTLKIQRTQQEDSAVYLCASSLGGLFYEQYFGPGTRLTVT.

The chain recombines TRBV5-8 with TRBJ1-1, with D perhaps TRBD1 (6 bases). V was shortened by 4 bases and J by 4 bases, with 14 bases between the two germline ends. The CDR3 sequence is 14 residues long. CDR1 and CDR2 (germline): SGHTS, YDEGEE. This chain's CDR3 is CASSPQDSLTEAFF. CDR3 DNA: TGTGCCAGCAGCCCCCAGGACAGCCTCACTGAAGCTTTCTTT.

CDR3 amino acids: CASSLVPTLAGGAFGELFF. The CDR3 bases are TGCGCCAGCAGCTTGGTTCCTACACTAGCGGGAGGGGCGTTCGGGGAGCTGTTTTTT. V is TRBV5-1 and J is TRBJ2-2, with 13 bases aligning to TRBD2. CDR1 is SGHRS and CDR2 is YFSETQ in the germline V gene. CDR3 length: 19 amino acids. J was trimmed by 7 bases and V by 0 bases; bases with no gene match: 12. Full variable domain (missing parts from reference TRBV5-1 and TRBJ2-2): KAGVTQTPRYLIKTRGQQVTLSCSPISGHRSVSWYQQTPGQGLQFLFEYFSETQRNKGNFPGRFSGRQFSNSRSEMNVSTLELGDSALYLCASSLVPTLAGGAFGELFFGEGSRLTVL.

The V and J genes are TRBV30 and TRBJ1-1; D not resolved. Trimming stripped 5 bases from V and 4 bases from J, with 26 bases between. CDR1 and CDR2 (germline): GTSNPN, SVGIG (reference sequence). This CDR3 has 17 residues. The CDR3 is CAWRATIPRAIGTEAFF. The CDR3 nucleotides read TGTGCCTGGCGAGCAACCATCCCTCGCGCTATTGGCACTGAAGCTTTCTTT.

The chain employs TRBV7-8 and TRBJ2-7; 8 nucleotides line up with TRBD1. Germline CDR1 is SGHVS and CDR2 is FQNEAQ. This CDR3 comprises 16 residues. Unmatched junction bases numbered 7, after V lost 1 base and J lost 2 bases. The CDR3 DNA reads TGTGCCAGCAGCTTAGTAAACAGGGGGGTCACCTACGAGCAGTACTTC. Its protein product is CASSLVNRGVTYEQYF.

The CDR3 region has the DNA TGCAGCGCCGGACAGATGAACACTGAAGCTTTCTTT. Amino acids: CSAGQMNTEAFF. The chain has TRBV29-1 and TRBJ1-1; a weak D match, TRBD1 (6 bases). Germline V CDR1 and CDR2: SQVTM, ANQGSEA. Trimming took off 7 bases at V and 0 bases at J, with 9 bases between the two ends. The length of the CDR3 is 12 residues. The full variable domain, rest sourced from reference TRBV29-1 and TRBJ1-1, is SAVISQKPSRDICQRGTSLTIQCQVDSQVTMMFWYRQQPGQSLTLIATANQGSEATYESGFVIDKFPISRPNLTFSTLTVSNMSPEDSSIYLCSAGQMNTEAFFGQGTRLTVV.

The rearrangement joins TRBV9 to TRBJ2-7, with 12 bases matching TRBD2. The trim removed 0 bases at V and 2 bases at J, leaving 6 bases unmatched. The germline CDR1 and CDR2 sequences are SGDLS and YYNGEE. The CDR3 extends over 17 amino acids. This chain's CDR3 is CASSVGGTSGYPYEQYF. As DNA, the CDR3 is TGTGCCAGCAGCGTAGGGGGGACTAGCGGGTACCCCTACGAGCAGTACTTC.

The genes are TRBV29-1 and TRBJ2-2; TRBD2 matches 7 bases. The CDR3 is 16 amino acids. The V gene end was trimmed by 6 bases and the J gene end by 3 bases; junction bases not matched to a gene: 13. The germline gives CDR1 SQVTM, CDR2 ANQGSEA. Written as DNA, the CDR3 is TGCAGCGTGCCCCGGGGCGGGAGTAGGGACACCGGGGAGCTGTTTTTT. It codes for CSVPRGGSRDTGELFF.

This chain joins TRBV29-1 and TRBJ1-1, with 8 bases identical to TRBD1. CDR1 SQVTM and CDR2 ANQGSEA come from the germline V gene. J was trimmed by 6 bases and V by 2 bases; bases with no gene match: 5. The CDR3 has 13 amino acids. The DNA of the CDR3 is TGCAGCGTTGAAAGGGCGACAGGGGCTGAAGCTTTCTTT. It is translated as CSVERATGAEAFF.

As for this clone: Germline is not matched at one junction end, which may reflect a read error. The rearrangement joins TRBV28 to TRBJ2-5; D gene unclear. Germline assignment: CDR1 MDHEN and CDR2 SYDVKM. This CDR3 spans 12 amino acids. The CDR3 DNA is TGTGCCAGCAGTTTAGCAGGCAAACATCGGAACTTC. Protein: CASSLAGKHRNF.

This clone was picked up a small number of times. V is TRBV6-5 and J is TRBJ1-5; D is perhaps TRBD1 (6 bases). The V end was cut by 9 bases, the J end by 6 bases, with 15 bases between. Germline values: CDR1 MNHEY, CDR2 SVGAGI. CDR3 length: 13 amino acids. The CDR3 sequence: CASGKGVGQPQHF. The CDR3 DNA reads TGTGCCAGTGGAAAGGGGGTTGGTCAGCCCCAGCATTTT.

The J gene is TRBJ2-2, the V gene TRBV7-6; 9 positions agree with TRBD2. The CDR3 contains 18 residues. Germline V gives CDR1 SGHVS, CDR2 FNYEAQ. The trim removed 4 bases at V and 5 bases at J, leaving 14 bases unmatched. This CDR3 is CASSSSGDSGSRTGELFF. The CDR3 DNA reads TGTGCCAGCAGCTCCAGTGGGGATAGCGGGAGTCGGACCGGGGAGCTGTTTTTT.

The sample holds a few counts of this clone. The rearrangement joins TRBV6-5 to TRBJ2-7, with D unclear. The CDR3 runs to 13 residues. Between the trimmed V and J ends, which lost 0 bases and 6 bases, there was a span of 9 bases. Germline-derived CDR1 and CDR2 are MNHEY and SVGAGI. This CDR3 reads CASSYSTSGEQYF. The CDR3 nucleotides are TGTGCCAGCAGTTACTCGACTTCGGGCGAGCAGTACTTC.

The table lists this clone with a count of one. The chain is built from TRBV5-1 and TRBJ1-4, with D possibly matching TRBD1 (6 bases). The V end was cut by 4 bases, the J end by 3 bases, with 16 bases between. CDR3 size: 16 residues. Germline CDR1 SGHRS, CDR2 YFSETQ. CDR3 DNA sequence: TGCGCCAGCAGCCCGGGGGGCGTGGCAGCTAATGAAAAACTGTTTTTT. It yields the protein CASSPGGVAANEKLFF. The full variable domain, in which reference TRBV5-1 and TRBJ1-4 provide the parts outside the CDR3, is KAGVTQTPRYLIKTRGQQVTLSCSPISGHRSVSWYQQTPGQGLQFLFEYFSETQRNKGNFPGRFSGRQFSNSRSEMNVSTLELGDSALYLCASSPGGVAANEKLFFGSGTQLSVL.

The J gene is TRBJ2-2, the V gene TRBV11-2; 7 nucleotides agree with TRBD2. CDR3 length equals 16 residues. Looked up from germline, CDR1 is SGHAT and CDR2 is FQNNGV. J was trimmed by 0 bases and V by 3 bases; bases with no gene match: 4. The CDR3 protein is CASSLQAGSNTGELFF. Written as DNA, the CDR3 is TGTGCCAGCAGCTTGCAAGCGGGGTCGAACACCGGGGAGCTGTTTTTT.

The chain carries TRBV21-1 and TRBJ2-4; TRBD2 is the table's D call, not checked against the DNA. TRBV21-1 is a listed pseudogene. The CDR3 runs 15 residues. The CDR3 region is CASSKDTLAKNIQYF. In DNA, the CDR3 is TGTGCCAGCAGCAAAGATACTTTAGCCAAAAACATTCAGTACTTC.

V and J are TRBV18 and TRBJ2-7; D is ambiguous. Per germline, CDR1 KGHSH and CDR2 LQKENI. This CDR3 spans 13 amino acids. The V and J ends lost 3 bases and 4 bases respectively, with 10 bases between them. The CDR3 nucleotides are TGTGCCAGCTCACCGAAAAGCCCTTACGAGCAGTACTTC. Its protein is CASSPKSPYEQYF.

This clone was picked up a small number of times. The V and J genes are TRBV7-3 and TRBJ2-5; D might be TRBD2 (6 bases). Germline V lookup: CDR1 SGHTA, CDR2 FQGTGA. The CDR3 totals 13 residues. Trimming took off 6 bases at V and 8 bases at J, with 16 bases between the two ends. CDR3 loop: CASSRGGGGTQYF. In DNA, the CDR3 is TGTGCCAGCAGTCGTGGGGGAGGCGGTACCCAGTACTTC.

The chain has TRBV5-4 and TRBJ1-2; 7 bases match TRBD1. Germline V CDR1 and CDR2: SGHNT, YYREEE (reference sequence). With 4 bases clipped from V and 8 bases from J, the junction kept 14 bases outside the gene matches. This CDR3 contains 15 residues. The CDR3 DNA is TGTGCCAGCAGCGCGGAAGGGACACAGGGGTTCGGCTACACCTTC. As protein: CASSAEGTQGFGYTF.

This clone was picked up a small number of times. V and J are TRBV6-1 and TRBJ2-7; tentatively, D is TRBD1 (6 bases). This CDR3 is 16 amino acids long. Between the trimmed V and J ends, which lost 3 bases and 2 bases, there was a span of 17 bases. The V gene's germline CDR1 is MNHNS and CDR2 SASEGT. The CDR3 region has the DNA TGTGCCAGCAGTGAGGGCACGGACAGAGTAACCTACGAGCAGTACTTC. Protein: CASSEGTDRVTYEQYF.

The chain combines TRBV11-3 with TRBJ2-6, with D unclear. Looked up from germline, CDR1 is SGHNT and CDR2 is YENEEA. The CDR3 consists of 19 residues. V was shortened by 1 base and J by 1 base, with 17 bases between the two germline ends. The CDR3 here is CASSLGPSLSGSGANVLTF. The DNA of the CDR3 is TGTGCCAGCAGCTTAGGCCCCTCCTTGTCAGGATCTGGGGCCAACGTCCTGACTTTC.

The chain employs TRBV7-2 and TRBJ1-1; possible D gene TRBD1, 5 bases. The germline V gene encodes CDR1 SGHTA and CDR2 FQGNSA. V was cut by 4 bases and J by 8 bases, with 14 bases left in between. The CDR3 loop spans 13 amino acids. The CDR3 nucleotides read TGTGCCAGCAGCTCACGGCGACAGCGAGAAGCTTTCTTT. It encodes CASSSRRQREAFF.

This chain's CDR3 is CASSLKGVAGGFSYEQYF. Written as DNA, the CDR3 is TGTGCCAGCAGCCTCAAGGGGGTAGCGGGAGGCTTCTCCTACGAGCAGTACTTC. The chain recombines TRBV27 with TRBJ2-7, with TRBD2 matching over 10 bases. Germline lookup yields CDR1 MNHEY and CDR2 SMNVEV (reference sequence). After removal of 6 bases from V and 0 bases from J, the junction contained 14 bases not matched to a gene. There are 18 residues in the CDR3.

The V and J genes are TRBV5-1 and TRBJ2-7, with TRBD1 matching over 10 bases. Germline CDR1 reads SGHRS; CDR2 reads YFSETQ. The CDR3 is made up of 15 amino acids. With 4 bases clipped from V and 6 bases from J, the junction kept 10 bases outside the gene matches. In nucleotides, the CDR3 is TGCGCCAGCAGCCCGAATCCCGGACAGGGGGGCGAGCAGTACTTC. Amino acids: CASSPNPGQGGEQYF.

The J gene is TRBJ2-2, the V gene TRBV9; 8 bases are a match to TRBD2. Germline CDR1 is SGDLS and CDR2 is YYNGEE. There are 16 residues in the CDR3. V shed 4 bases and J 4 bases; nucleotides not matched to a gene: 9. The CDR3 nucleotides are TGTGCCAGCAGCTCCCGATCTCTAGCGGGCACCGGGGAGCTGTTTTTT. Residues: CASSSRSLAGTGELFF.

The table lists this clone with a count of one. The chain uses TRBV29-1 and TRBJ1-1; perhaps TRBD1 as D (6 bases). The CDR3 is 11 amino acids. V gave up 6 bases and J gave up 1 base, with 6 bases separating them. Germline V lookup: CDR1 SQVTM, CDR2 ANQGSEA. The CDR3 region has the DNA TGCAGCGTACAGGGGAACACTGAAGCTTTCTTT. Protein: CSVQGNTEAFF.

The V and J genes are TRBV2 and TRBJ2-3; tentative D call: TRBD2 (5 bases). Trimming cost V 1 base and J 0 bases, with 5 bases left between them. The V gene's germline CDR1 is SNHLY and CDR2 FYNNEI. This CDR3 is built from 14 residues. CDR3: CASSEGGSTDTQYF. The CDR3 DNA reads as TGTGCCAGCAGTGAAGGAGGGAGCACAGATACGCAGTATTTT.